The following is a T cell receptor (beta chain) sequence with its context. Per the authors' pipeline: Quantification of nucleated cells was approximated via reference gene primer amplification. Sequencing used immunoSEQ multiplex PCR; TCRdb keeps in-frame clones, though not all of them. For V, J and clone size, that table is used; D and trimming come from the DNA. The top ten hold roughly a quarter of the sample, which has about 130,000 clones, 65% to 90% seen once. The CDR3 has 16 residues. Trimming removed 8 bases at V and 0 bases at J, with 14 bases between. Germline-derived CDR1 and CDR2 are MNHNS and SASEGT. The data derive from a study of blood T cell repertoires in COVID-19. Study-wide context: Samples representing acute and convalescent COVID-19 were sourced from the United States, Italy and Spain. The analysed material was cDNA or gDNA that came from T cells, B-cell-depleted T cells, or PBMCs.

Sequencing input: peripheral blood. The receptor was derived from a woman older than 75 with acute or convalescent COVID-19. The chain has TRBV6-1 and TRBJ1-6; possible D gene TRBD1, 5 bases. Here the CDR3 DNA reads TGTGCCAGCTGTCAAGGGGCGAGCTCCTATAATTCACCCCTCCACTTT. It codes for CASCQGASSYNSPLHF.